Shown below are 22 T cell receptor beta chains from a single sample sequenced in a study of cytomegalovirus exposure and HLA in healthy donors. The PCR contained 60 Vbeta and 13 Jbeta primers. Profiling relied on immunoSEQ multiplex PCR, and the TCRdb table lists in-frame clones only, not all of them. The data contain about 150,000 clones, roughly 77% of them singletons. Sequenced input: PBMCs. Receptor source: a man aged 30 to 39 in good health and CMV-seropositive.

This chain uses TRBV19 with TRBJ1-1; 10 nucleotides align to TRBD1. The V and J ends lost 6 bases and 5 bases, in that order; junction bases with no gene match: 6. Germline V gene sequence: CDR1 LNHDA, CDR2 SQIVND (reference sequence). The CDR3 length is 14 residues. Here the CDR3 reads CASSPGTGVTEAFF. Written as DNA, the CDR3 is TGTGCCAGTAGCCCCGGGACAGGGGTAACTGAAGCTTTCTTT.

The genes are TRBV4-1 and TRBJ2-6; weak D call: TRBD1 (6 bases). Trimming cost V 3 bases and J 2 bases, with 14 bases left between them. Per the germline V gene, CDR1 is MGHRA and CDR2 is YSYEKL. This CDR3 is 17 amino acids long. The CDR3 here is CASSHDRRSTGANVLTF. The CDR3 DNA follows: TGCGCCAGCAGCCATGACAGGAGATCAACTGGGGCCAACGTCCTGACTTTC.

V usage is TRBV7-3 and J usage is TRBJ2-1, with 7 bases matching TRBD1. From germline, CDR1 is SGHTA and CDR2 FQGTGA. The ends lost 1 base at V and 2 bases at J; junction bases unmatched: 5. The CDR3 length is 16 residues. The CDR3 spells CASSLSFTGAYNEQFF. The CDR3 DNA is TGTGCCAGCAGCTTAAGCTTTACAGGGGCCTACAATGAGCAGTTCTTC. The variable domain in full, completed from reference TRBV7-3 and TRBJ2-1, reads GAGVSQTPSNKVTEKGKYVELRCDPISGHTALYWYRQSLGQGPEFLIYFQGTGAADDSGLPNDRFFAVRPEGSVSTLKIQRTERGDSAVYLCASSLSFTGAYNEQFFGPGTRLTVL.

The rearrangement joins TRBV27 to TRBJ2-7, with 7 bases lining up with TRBD1. The length of the CDR3 is 14 residues. Per germline, CDR1 MNHEY and CDR2 SMNVEV (reference sequence). The V segment lost 7 bases and the J segment 3 bases; nucleotides outside the gene matches: 9. The CDR3 DNA follows: TGTGCCAGCAAAACCCGACAGGGCAACTACGAGCAGTACTTC. Translated, it gives CASKTRQGNYEQYF.

This clone occurred once. The chain is built from TRBV30 and TRBJ2-7; 8 bases line up with TRBD2. The CDR3 totals 13 residues. CDR1 is GTSNPN and CDR2 is SVGIG in the germline V gene (reference sequence). V lost 4 bases, J lost 2 bases, and 4 bases stayed unmatched. For the CDR3, the DNA is TGTGCCTGGACCGGGGGGGTTGCCTACGAGCAGTACTTC. This sequence encodes CAWTGGVAYEQYF.

This sequence joins TRBV29-1 and TRBJ1-1; no clear D. The CDR3 has 12 residues. The germline V and J ends were trimmed by 6 bases and 6 bases, with 14 bases remaining between them. CDR1 SQVTM and CDR2 ANQGSEA come from the germline V gene. The CDR3 protein is CSVLVQGSEAFF. The CDR3 DNA follows: TGCAGCGTCCTAGTCCAAGGCTCTGAAGCTTTCTTT.

The rearrangement uses TRBV29-1 and TRBJ2-5; 10 bases are shared with TRBD2. V lost 6 bases and J lost 7; bases outside the gene matches: 11. The CDR3 has 14 amino acids. CDR1 is SQVTM, CDR2 ANQGSEA, per germline. The CDR3 sequence: CSVQAGGGLGTQYF. CDR3 sequence (DNA): TGCAGCGTCCAAGCGGGGGGGGGCCTCGGGACCCAGTACTTC.

The chain uses TRBV7-2 and TRBJ2-2; D is unclear. The V end lost 0 bases, the J end lost 5 bases, and 10 bases lay between the germline ends. CDR3 size: 15 residues. In germline, CDR1 is SGHTA, CDR2 FQGNSA. The CDR3 sequence is CASSLAPAGTGELFF. For the CDR3, the DNA is TGTGCCAGCAGCTTAGCCCCCGCCGGGACCGGGGAGCTGTTTTTT.

This clone has just one count. The chain employs TRBV6-5 and TRBJ2-6, with no clear D. The V and J ends lost 6 bases and 3 bases respectively, with 6 bases between them. Per germline, CDR1 MNHEY and CDR2 SVGAGI. CDR3 length: 13 amino acids. CDR3 region: CASRFIGANVLTF. CDR3 nucleotides: TGTGCCAGCAGGTTCATTGGGGCCAACGTCCTGACTTTC.

This rearrangement joins TRBV6-5 to TRBJ2-1; unclear D gene. Trimming cost V 2 bases and J 6 bases, with 8 bases left between them. CDR1 is MNHEY, CDR2 SVGAGI, per germline. This CDR3 is built from 13 residues. The CDR3 region is CASSYQAGNEQFF. The CDR3 DNA reads TGTGCCAGCAGTTACCAAGCCGGCAATGAGCAGTTCTTC.

This rearrangement joins TRBV4-2 to TRBJ1-1, with D perhaps TRBD1 (5 bases). CDR3 length: 14 residues. The V end was cut by 1 base, the J end by 1 base, with 7 bases between. Germline loops: CDR1 LGHNA, CDR2 YNFKEQ. The CDR3 DNA reads as TGTGCCAGCAGCCAAGCTGGACAGAACACTGAAGCTTTCTTT. Amino acids: CASSQAGQNTEAFF.

The chain links TRBV29-1 to TRBJ2-5, with D possibly TRBD1 on 6 matching bases. The V gene's germline CDR1 is SQVTM and CDR2 ANQGSEA. The ends were cut back, 3 bases at V and 5 bases at J, with 10 bases in the middle. The CDR3 is made up of 12 amino acids. CDR3 sequence: CSVDGQGETQYF. The CDR3 coding sequence is TGCAGCGTTGATGGTCAGGGGGAGACCCAGTACTTC. Full variable domain (remainder filled in from reference TRBV29-1 and TRBJ2-5): SAVISQKPSRDICQRGTSLTIQCQVDSQVTMMFWYRQQPGQSLTLIATANQGSEATYESGFVIDKFPISRPNLTFSTLTVSNMSPEDSSIYLCSVDGQGETQYFGPGTRLLVL.

The genes are TRBV5-1 and TRBJ1-1; no definite D call. The CDR3 has 14 amino acids. Trimming left V 6 bases short and J 0 bases short, with 12 bases between. CDR1 SGHRS and CDR2 YFSETQ come from the germline V gene. CDR3 sequence (DNA): TGCGCCAGCACGAGATCGGGAATGAACACTGAAGCTTTCTTT. It is translated as CASTRSGMNTEAFF. Full variable domain (missing parts from reference TRBV5-1 and TRBJ1-1): KAGVTQTPRYLIKTRGQQVTLSCSPISGHRSVSWYQQTPGQGLQFLFEYFSETQRNKGNFPGRFSGRQFSNSRSEMNVSTLELGDSALYLCASTRSGMNTEAFFGQGTRLTVV.

The gene calls are TRBV19 and TRBJ1-5; the match to TRBD1 covers 9 bases. CDR3 size: 15 residues. The V segment lost 0 bases and the J segment 4 bases; nucleotides outside the gene matches: 1. The germline V gene encodes CDR1 LNHDA and CDR2 SQIVND (reference sequence). CDR3 sequence reads: CASSIEGQGNQPQHF. DNA of the CDR3: TGTGCCAGTAGTATAGAGGGACAGGGTAATCAGCCCCAGCATTTT.

This chain uses TRBV7-6 with TRBJ2-7, with D perhaps TRBD1 (6 bases). Trimming took off 2 bases at V and 4 bases at J, with 12 bases between the two ends. CDR1 SGHVS and CDR2 FNYEAQ come from the germline V gene. The CDR3 length is 14 residues. The CDR3 region has the DNA TGTGCCAGCAGCTTACCCTCGACAGGTTACGAGCAGTACTTC. Residues: CASSLPSTGYEQYF.

This clone is a singleton in its sample. This sequence joins TRBV6-6 and TRBJ1-1, with D unclear. CDR3 length equals 11 residues. V was clipped by 5 bases and J by 6 bases, with 7 bases between them. Germline CDR1 and CDR2: MNHNY and SVGAGI (reference sequence). The CDR3 coding sequence is TGTGCCAGCAGTGCCACAGCTGAAGCTTTCTTT. Translated, it gives CASSATAEAFF.

This clone showed up just a few times. The genes are TRBV5-6 and TRBJ2-3; D gene unclear. The CDR3 is made up of 14 amino acids. Germline CDR1 is SGHDT and CDR2 is YYEEEE. Deletions cut 0 bases from V and 2 bases from J, with 7 bases between. The CDR3 reads CASSLGGHTDTQYF. CDR3 coding DNA: TGTGCCAGCAGCTTGGGAGGTCACACAGATACGCAGTATTTT.

The chain uses TRBV9 and TRBJ2-2, with 8 bases matching TRBD2. In germline, CDR1 is SGDLS, CDR2 YYNGEE. The CDR3 is made up of 16 amino acids. With 0 bases clipped from V and 4 bases from J, the junction kept 5 bases outside the gene matches. In nucleotides, the CDR3 is TGTGCCAGCAGCGTAGCTGGAAGCGGGGGCACCGGGGAGCTGTTTTTT. Protein product: CASSVAGSGGTGELFF.

This clone has a handful of counts. The V gene is TRBV6-5, the J gene TRBJ2-5; a weak D match, TRBD1 (6 bases). With 2 bases removed from V and 5 bases from J, the gap between germline ends came to 12 bases. Per the germline V gene, CDR1 is MNHEY and CDR2 is SVGAGI. CDR3 length: 14 residues. DNA of the CDR3: TGTGCCAGCAGTTACGACCTCAGGGGTGAGACCCAGTACTTC. Translating gives CASSYDLRGETQYF.

V is TRBV27 and J is TRBJ2-7; D perhaps matches TRBD2 (5 bases). V was trimmed by 6 bases and J by 2 bases, leaving 14 bases between them. This CDR3 is built from 14 residues. Germline CDR1 reads MNHEY; CDR2 reads SMNVEV (reference sequence). The CDR3 DNA reads as TGTGCCAGCAGGCAGGAGCGGAGCCCCTACGAGCAGTACTTC. It yields the protein CASRQERSPYEQYF.

This sequence joins TRBV7-8 and TRBJ2-5, with TRBD2 matching over 9 bases. Germline CDR1 SGHVS, CDR2 FQNEAQ. V trimming: 1 base; J trimming: 7 bases; junction bases outside the gene matches: 10. CDR3 size: 16 residues. The CDR3: CASSLEASGTRGTQYF. The CDR3 nucleotides are TGTGCCAGCAGCTTAGAGGCTAGCGGGACAAGAGGGACCCAGTACTTC.

The CDR3 protein is CASSLMTVSQPQHF. CDR3 DNA: TGTGCCAGCAGCTTGATGACAGTCAGTCAGCCCCAGCATTTT. V is TRBV5-6 and J is TRBJ1-5, with D possibly being TRBD1 (5 bases). Trimming removed 1 base from V and 6 bases from J, with 11 bases in between. The germline CDR1 and CDR2 sequences are SGHDT and YYEEEE. The length of the CDR3 is 14 residues.